These T cell receptor beta chains were read from a single sample in a study of T cells in Graves' hyperthyroidism and ophthalmopathy. TCRdb reprocessed the multiplex PCR reads via MiXCR and lists one record per CDR3 protein. This sample has 350,000 to 450,000 distinct CDR3 sequences; about 15% occur once, and the top ten carry 34%. Sequenced sample: blood. The source of these receptors is a woman younger than 45 with Graves' hyperthyroidism that later progressed to Graves' ophthalmopathy. Both conserved end residues are part of each CDR3. The D gene is left open where the match is weak. Clone size appears in some rows only: once, few, many, or a class for an expanded clone.

j_call | clone_size | v_call | d_call | cdr3_nt | cdr3_aa
TRBJ1-1 | many | TRBV5-1 | . | TGCGCCAGCAGCGAAATAGGCAGGGTTACTGAAGCTTTCTTT | CASSEIGRVTEAFF
TRBJ1-2 | . | TRBV28 | TRBD1 | TGTGCCAGCAGTCTTGATCCGGGACAGGGGGCGCAGGGCTACACCTTC | CASSLDPGQGAQGYTF
TRBJ1-1 | many | TRBV12-3/TRBV12-4 | . | TGTGCCAGCAGTTACTCCAAGGGGAACACTGAAGCTTTCTTT | CASSYSKGNTEAFF
TRBJ1-2 | . | TRBV20-1 | TRBD1 | TGCAGTGCGGGGACAGGGGCTTTGGGGGGCTACACCTTC | CSAGTGALGGYTF
TRBJ2-7 | many | TRBV27 | . | TGTGCCAGCAGTTTAGGTCCCAATTACGAGCAGTACTTC | CASSLGPNYEQYF
TRBJ2-7 | few | TRBV5-1 | TRBD1 | TGCGCCAGCAGCTTGGGGGACAGGATAACCTACGAGCAGTACTTC | CASSLGDRITYEQYF
TRBJ2-7 | once | TRBV12-3/TRBV12-4 | . | TGTGCCAGCAGTTTGAGTCAGGGGGCGGGAGCCGAGCAGTACTTC | CASSLSQGAGAEQYF
TRBJ2-1 | many | TRBV27 | TRBD2 | TGTGCCAGCACTAAGCTAGCGGGTGAGTGGAGTGAGCAGTTCTTC | CASTKLAGEWSEQFF
TRBJ2-7 | few | TRBV29-1 | . | TGCAGCGTTGAAGAGGGGGCACCCTACGAGCAGTACTTC | CSVEEGAPYEQYF
TRBJ1-1 | once | TRBV6-9 | . | TGTGCCAGCAGTTATGTAAAGAACACTGAAGCTTTCTTT | CASSYVKNTEAFF
TRBJ2-7 | large | TRBV20-1 | TRBD1 | TGCAGTGCTAGAGATTTGACAGGGTCTGGAGAGCAGTACTTC | CSARDLTGSGEQYF
TRBJ2-3 | many | TRBV27 | . | TGTGCCAGCAACAGTCTTGGACTCCTAAGCACAGATACGCAGTATTTT | CASNSLGLLSTDTQYF
TRBJ1-5 | . | TRBV7-9 | . | TGTGCCAGCAGCTCTTCAGGCACCTTTCAGCCCCAGCATTTT | CASSSSGTFQPQHF
TRBJ2-1 | . | TRBV28 | TRBD2 | TGTGCCAGCAGTTTGCTAGCGGGAGGGCCAAATGAGCAGTTCTTC | CASSLLAGGPNEQFF
TRBJ2-2 | . | TRBV7-9 | . | TGTGCCAGCAGCCGAATTAGCGGAAGGACCGGGGAGCTGTTTTTT | CASSRISGRTGELFF
TRBJ2-7 | many | TRBV6-2/TRBV6-3 | . | TGTGCCAGCAGTCGGGACGGGGTTATATACGAGCAGTACTTC | CASSRDGVIYEQYF
TRBJ2-7 | . | TRBV4-1 | TRBD1 | TGCGCCAGCAGCCAAGATAGTATCTGGACAGGAGACTACGAGCAGTACTTC | CASSQDSIWTGDYEQYF
TRBJ2-1 | few | TRBV24-1 | TRBD2 | TGTGCCACCGCCAGTGTGGGAGGGCCTAATGAGCAGTTCTTC | CATASVGGPNEQFF
TRBJ2-3 | many | TRBV20-1 | TRBD2 | TGCAGTGCGCTGGCCGGGGGGAGTGTTGCAGATACGCAGTATTTT | CSALAGGSVADTQYF
TRBJ1-2 | many | TRBV18 | TRBD1 | TGTGCCAGCTCACCAGGACAGGGGGCTGGCTATGGCTACACCTTC | CASSPGQGAGYGYTF
TRBJ1-3 | many | TRBV3-1 | . | TGTGCCAGCAGCCAGGTAGTCTCTGGAAACACCATATATTTT | CASSQVVSGNTIYF
TRBJ1-4 | many | TRBV28 | TRBD1 | TGTGCCAGCAGTTTATTGACAGGGGGTGAAAAACTGTTTTTT | CASSLLTGGEKLFF
TRBJ1-6 | . | TRBV12-3/TRBV12-4 | . | TGTGCCAGCAGCCCGGGGGTGACGGGGAATTCACCCCTCCACTTT | CASSPGVTGNSPLHF
TRBJ1-5 | many | TRBV27 | TRBD1 | TGTGCCAGCAGGCAGGGGGCTAGCAATCAGCCCCAGCATTTT | CASRQGASNQPQHF
TRBJ2-1 | many | TRBV28 | TRBD1 | TGTGCCAGCGTGACAGGGGGGTTAGAGCAGTTCTTC | CASVTGGLEQFF
TRBJ2-1 | . | TRBV7-9 | . | TGTGCCAGCAGTTCAAGTCTTTTCAATGAGCAGTTCTTC | CASSSSLFNEQFF
TRBJ2-1 | . | TRBV20-1 | . | TGCAGTGCTAGTACTCGTTCTCTAATGGGGTATCTAGACAATGAGCAGTTCTTC | CSASTRSLMGYLDNEQFF
TRBJ1-1 | . | TRBV6-5 | . | TGTGCCAGCAGTTACACGGTGGGCACTGAAGCTTTCTTT | CASSYTVGTEAFF
TRBJ2-7 | . | TRBV6-1 | TRBD2 | TGTGCCAGCAGTGATTGGGACGCGGGCGGGAGTAACTACGAGCAGTACTTC | CASSDWDAGGSNYEQYF
TRBJ1-2 | . | TRBV4-2 | . | TGTGCCAGCAGCCAATCAGATGGCTATGGCTACACCTTC | CASSQSDGYGYTF
TRBJ2-1 | . | TRBV20-1 | . | TGCAGTGCTAGAGATATACAGGGTGGGCAGTTCTTC | CSARDIQGGQFF
TRBJ2-4 | many | TRBV28 | . | TGTGCCAGCAGCCGGTTTGGGGGGAAAAACATTCAGTACTTC | CASSRFGGKNIQYF
TRBJ1-5 | few | TRBV20-1 | TRBD1 | TGCAGTGCTTTACAGGGGGCGAGCAATCAGCCCCAGCATTTT | CSALQGASNQPQHF
TRBJ2-7 | few | TRBV19 | . | TGTGCCAGTACTGAGGGATCTCCTAACTACGAGCAGTACTTC | CASTEGSPNYEQYF
TRBJ2-3 | . | TRBV7-9 | . | TGTGCCAGCAGCTTAGGGAGCGCTAGTATAACAGATACGCAGTATTTT | CASSLGSASITDTQYF
TRBJ1-5 | few | TRBV19 | . | TGTGCCAGTAGTATAGCAAGTTATAGCAATCAGCCCCAGCATTTT | CASSIASYSNQPQHF
TRBJ1-6 | many | TRBV20-1 | . | TGCAGTGCTAGGGTGGCAGTAAGTCCGAATTCACCCCTCCACTTT | CSARVAVSPNSPLHF
TRBJ2-1 | many | TRBV30 | . | TGTGCCTGGAGTGTATTTGTCGGGAAGCAGTTCTTC | CAWSVFVGKQFF
TRBJ2-2 | . | TRBV5-5 | TRBD2 | TGTGCCAGCAGGAGGAGCGGGATGAACACCGGGGAGCTGTTTTTT | CASRRSGMNTGELFF
TRBJ1-6 | few | TRBV20-1 | . | TGCAGTGCTAGGGAGACGTGGGTGGGGGATTCACCCCTCCACTTT | CSARETWVGDSPLHF
TRBJ2-5 | many | TRBV11-2 | . | TGTGCCAGCAGCTTAGGTTTCCCAGGCCAAGAGACCCAGTACTTC | CASSLGFPGQETQYF